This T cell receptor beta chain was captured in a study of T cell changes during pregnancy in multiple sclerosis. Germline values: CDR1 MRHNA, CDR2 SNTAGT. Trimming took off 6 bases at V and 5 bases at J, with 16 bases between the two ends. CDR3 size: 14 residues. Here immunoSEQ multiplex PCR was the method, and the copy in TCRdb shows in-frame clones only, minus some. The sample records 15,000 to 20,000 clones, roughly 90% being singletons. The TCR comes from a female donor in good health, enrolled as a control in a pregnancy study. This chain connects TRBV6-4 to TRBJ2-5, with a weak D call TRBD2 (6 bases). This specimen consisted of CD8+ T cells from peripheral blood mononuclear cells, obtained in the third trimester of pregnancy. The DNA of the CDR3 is TGTGCCAGCAGCCCGGGGGACTCGGCGGAGACCCAGTACTTC. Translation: CASSPGDSAETQYF.